A selection of T cell receptor beta chains follows, all from one sample in a study of cytomegalovirus exposure and HLA in healthy donors. Data came from immunoSEQ multiplex PCR; TCRdb stores just in-frame clones and leaves some out. This sample has 150,000 to 200,000 clones; 79% occur once, and the top ten carry around 0.69%. The material sequenced was PBMCs. These receptor sequences come from a woman in her thirties or forties in good health and CMV-seronegative. Both conserved end residues are part of each CDR3. The order of the fields is V gene, J gene, CDR3 protein.

TRBV5-1	TRBJ1-4	CASSLYGTVEATNEKLFF
TRBV5-1	TRBJ2-7	CASSPQNNEQYF
TRBV5-1	TRBJ1-2	CASSLEGRGYGYTF
TRBV5-1	TRBJ2-1	CASSLQGSGPYNEQFF
TRBV5-6	TRBJ2-1	CASSLGGRVATYNEQFF
TRBV9	TRBJ2-3	CASNRARAGDTQYF
TRBV2	TRBJ2-1	CASRGLAGGNEQFF
TRBV5-4	TRBJ2-5	CASSFPSTSPQETQYF
TRBV5-6	TRBJ2-5	CASSLVQNQETQYF
TRBV4-3	TRBJ1-1	CASSHTGGTEAFF
TRBV5-6	TRBJ1-5	CASSLGVSGFAPQHF
TRBV21-1	TRBJ2-7	CASSTLTGPRSQYF
TRBV28	TRBJ2-7	CASSPSGTSYEQYF
TRBV27	TRBJ2-3	CASSRTGPGTDTQYF
TRBV10-3	TRBJ2-3	CAISEGGIVTTDTQYF
TRBV29-1	TRBJ2-6	CSVLVSSGANVLTF
TRBV29-1	TRBJ2-1	CSQLGSSGYNEQFF
TRBV19	TRBJ2-5	CASSIGGGFQETQYF
TRBV6-1	TRBJ1-1	CASSATTGGTEAFF
TRBV19	TRBJ2-2	CASSFTSGRAGGELFF
TRBV30	TRBJ2-4	CASTGLAGGKNIQYF
TRBV2	TRBJ2-1	CASRGLAVYNEQFF
TRBV28	TRBJ2-1	CASQGGEQFF
TRBV19	TRBJ2-7	CASSLTGISYEQYF